Listed here are 21 T cell receptor beta chains from one sample, sequenced in a study of cytotoxic CD8 clonotypes in ibrutinib-treated CLL. Clones were read by immunoSEQ multiplex PCR, and TCRdb kept only the in-frame ones, dropping some. The repertoire holds roughly 40,000 clones, more than 60% seen once, with 13% in the top ten. The source material was PBMCs, sampled after 12 months of ibrutinib treatment. Receptors were obtained from a human donor with chronic lymphocytic leukemia.

The chain joins TRBV10-1 to TRBJ2-1, with a possible D match to TRBD2 (6 bases). The CDR3 length is 12 residues. Trimming stripped 6 bases from V and 7 bases from J, with 10 bases between. Germline V gene data show CDR1 as WNHNN and CDR2 as SYGVQD (reference sequence). CDR3 coding DNA: TGCGCCAGCAGCCTAAGCGGGAATGAGCAGTTCTTC. This codes for CASSLSGNEQFF.

V gene TRBV7-2 combines with J gene TRBJ2-5; TRBD2 matches at 7 bases. J lost 4 bases, V lost 5 bases, and 7 bases had no gene match. The CDR3 is 14 residues long. Looked up from germline, CDR1 is SGHTA and CDR2 is FQGNSA. CDR3 sequence: CASSNIWGGETQYF. The DNA of the CDR3 is TGTGCCAGCAGCAATATATGGGGGGGAGAGACCCAGTACTTC.

The chain is built from TRBV4-2 and TRBJ2-2; the D is unclear. Germline assignment: CDR1 LGHNA and CDR2 YNFKEQ. Trimming removed 4 bases at V and 5 bases at J, with 14 bases between. This CDR3 region has 15 residues. CDR3 sequence reads: CASSRPDGPTGELFF. CDR3 DNA: TGTGCCAGCAGCCGACCGGACGGACCGACCGGGGAGCTGTTTTTT.

This clone was detected only a few times. The rearrangement uses TRBV5-8 and TRBJ2-2; D unclear. This CDR3 is 14 amino acids long. The germline CDR1 and CDR2 sequences are SGHTS and YDEGEE. V was pared by 0 bases and J by 5 bases, with 8 bases between. CDR3 protein: CASSLGRLTGELFF. DNA for the CDR3: TGTGCCAGCAGCTTGGGCAGACTTACCGGGGAGCTGTTTTTT.

J is TRBJ2-7 and V is TRBV9; 7 bases match TRBD2. Germline CDR1 SGDLS, CDR2 YYNGEE. After removal of 3 bases from V and 7 bases from J, the junction contained 10 bases not matched to a gene. The CDR3 is 14 residues long. Here the CDR3 reads CASSAGGGSWEQYF. The CDR3 region has the DNA TGTGCCAGCAGCGCGGGGGGAGGATCGTGGGAGCAGTACTTC.

The chain joins TRBV7-2 to TRBJ2-7, with TRBD2 matching over 9 bases. V lost 3 bases to trimming and J lost 0 bases; unmatched junction nucleotides: 0. The CDR3 length is 14 residues. Per germline, CDR1 SGHTA and CDR2 FQGNSA. Here the CDR3 DNA reads TGTGCCAGCAGCTTTAGCGGGAGCTCCTACGAGCAGTACTTC. Its protein product is CASSFSGSSYEQYF.

This chain links TRBV6-1 with TRBJ2-5; the D is unclear. Per the germline V gene, CDR1 is MNHNS and CDR2 is SASEGT. Trimming took off 0 bases at V and 2 bases at J, with 10 bases between the two ends. This CDR3 has 15 residues. The CDR3 is CASSEAGYGQETQYF. In nucleotides, the CDR3 is TGTGCCAGCAGTGAAGCGGGTTACGGACAAGAGACCCAGTACTTC.

This chain joins TRBV6-6 and TRBJ2-7, with TRBD1 identical over 9 bases. Trimming removed 5 bases from V and 6 bases from J; junction bases left unmatched: 11. Germline V gives CDR1 MNHNY, CDR2 SVGAGI (reference sequence). The CDR3 length is 15 residues. CDR3 nucleotides: TGTGCCAGCAGTGTACTGACAGGGGGGAAAAGCGAGCAGTACTTC. Residues: CASSVLTGGKSEQYF.

The chain employs TRBV20-1 and TRBJ2-1; D gene uncertain. Between the trimmed V and J ends, which lost 6 bases and 8 bases, there was a span of 11 bases. Germline CDR1 DFQATT, CDR2 SNEGSKA (reference sequence). This CDR3 has 11 amino acids. The DNA of the CDR3 is TGCAGTGCCATGCTAGTGGATGAGCAGTTCTTC. Translation gives CSAMLVDEQFF.

The rearrangement joins TRBV28 to TRBJ2-3; D may be TRBD1 (5 bases). This CDR3 comprises 15 residues. Germline V gives CDR1 MDHEN, CDR2 SYDVKM. V lost 1 base and J lost 4, with 12 bases in between. CDR3 coding DNA: TGTGCCAGCAGTTTATTCACAGGTTCCCCAGATACGCAGTATTTT. As protein: CASSLFTGSPDTQYF.

The chain couples TRBV6-4 to TRBJ2-6; unclear D gene. CDR1 is MRHNA, CDR2 SNTAGT, per germline. This CDR3 spans 16 amino acids. Trimming removed 0 bases at V and 0 bases at J, with 6 bases between. Written as DNA, the CDR3 is TGTGCCAGCAGTGACTCGATAAGCTCTGGGGCCAACGTCCTGACTTTC. It translates to CASSDSISSGANVLTF.

J is TRBJ2-3 and V is TRBV6-5; 7 positions match TRBD2. The V and J ends lost 6 bases and 3 bases, in that order; junction bases with no gene match: 6. Germline V gives CDR1 MNHEY, CDR2 SVGAGI. The CDR3 has 14 amino acids. This CDR3 is CASRRRGGTDTQYF. The CDR3 bases are TGTGCCAGCAGACGCCGCGGGGGAACAGATACGCAGTATTTT.

Remarks on this clone: At one end the junction does not follow the germline gene, possibly because of a read error. The gene calls are TRBV5-8 and TRBJ2-1, with D maybe TRBD1 (5 bases). The V gene's germline CDR1 is SGHTS and CDR2 YDEGEE. This CDR3 comprises 13 residues. CDR3 nucleotides: TGTGCCAGCAGCTCTGGGGCCTACAATAAGCAGTTCTTC. Translation: CASSSGAYNKQFF.

This clone was picked up a small number of times. The CDR3: CASSLRGNTEAFF. The DNA for the CDR3 is TGTGCCAGCAGTTTAAGGGGGAACACTGAAGCTTTCTTT. This chain joins TRBV27 and TRBJ1-1; possibly TRBD1 for D (5 bases). From germline, CDR1 is MNHEY and CDR2 SMNVEV (reference sequence). The CDR3 has 13 residues. The V and J ends lost 2 bases and 1 base respectively, with 5 bases between them.

The CDR3 protein is CASSPHRGPAGELFF. The CDR3 bases are TGCGCCAGCAGCCCCCACAGGGGGCCAGCCGGGGAGCTGTTTTTT. The J gene is TRBJ2-2, the V gene TRBV4-3; 9 bases are a match to TRBD1. J gave up 6 bases and V 4 bases, and 6 bases lay outside the gene matches. Germline CDR1 reads LGHNA; CDR2 reads YSLEER. The CDR3 totals 15 residues.

The chain has TRBV5-5 and TRBJ2-5; D unclear. V lost 1 base and J lost 3, with 7 bases in between. The CDR3 is 13 residues long. Germline values: CDR1 SGHKS, CDR2 YYEKEE (reference sequence). DNA for the CDR3: TGTGCCAGCAGCTTGTCGCCAAAAGAGACCCAGTACTTC. Its protein is CASSLSPKETQYF. Combining the CDR3 with reference TRBV5-5 and TRBJ2-5 gives the whole variable domain DAGVTQSPTHLIKTRGQQVTLRCSPISGHKSVSWYQQVLGQGPQFIFQYYEKEERGRGNFPDRFSARQFPNYSSELNVNALLLGDSALYLCASSLSPKETQYFGPGTRLLVL.

This clone was recorded a few times. The chain links TRBV4-1 to TRBJ2-1, with D perhaps being TRBD1 or TRBD2 (5 bases each). CDR1 and CDR2 from the germline V gene are MGHRA and YSYEKL. V was trimmed by 10 bases and J by 2 bases, leaving 9 bases between them. This CDR3 is built from 12 residues. Here the CDR3 DNA reads TGCGCCACTCGGGGACCCTACAATGAGCAGTTCTTC. Translation: CATRGPYNEQFF.

The rearrangement uses TRBV11-2 and TRBJ1-2; no firm D call. Trimming removed 1 base at V and 5 bases at J, with 8 bases between. The CDR3 sequence is 13 residues long. Germline lookup yields CDR1 SGHAT and CDR2 FQNNGV. The CDR3 loop is CASSLGGVYGYTF. CDR3 coding DNA: TGTGCCAGCAGCTTAGGGGGAGTTTATGGCTACACCTTC. Variable domain in full (rest from reference TRBV11-2 and TRBJ1-2): EAGVAQSPRYKIIEKRQSVAFWCNPISGHATLYWYQQILGQGPKLLIQFQNNGVVDDSQLPKDRFSAERLKGVDSTLKIQPAKLEDSAVYLCASSLGGVYGYTFGSGTRLTVV.

This chain links TRBV27 with TRBJ2-7; 12 bases align to TRBD2. V lost 5 bases, J lost 5 bases, and 7 bases stayed unmatched. This CDR3 spans 15 amino acids. Germline CDR1 reads MNHEY; CDR2 reads SMNVEV (reference sequence). CDR3 protein: CASSALAGGPHEQYF. Written as DNA, the CDR3 is TGTGCCAGCAGTGCCCTAGCGGGAGGGCCCCACGAGCAGTACTTC.

The V gene is TRBV27, the J gene TRBJ2-1; 8 bases match TRBD2. CDR3 length equals 14 residues. Germline lookup yields CDR1 MNHEY and CDR2 SMNVEV (reference sequence). Trimming removed 6 bases from V and 9 bases from J; junction bases left unmatched: 10. CDR3 in DNA: TGTGCCAGCAGCTTGGCGGGACTAGGTGGTGAGCAGTTCTTC. The encoded protein is CASSLAGLGGEQFF.

The V gene is TRBV4-1, the J gene TRBJ2-1; D ambiguous. The CDR3 is 17 residues long. CDR1 and CDR2 (germline): MGHRA, YSYEKL. V was trimmed by 0 bases and J by 0 bases, leaving 12 bases between them. Here the CDR3 DNA reads TGCGCCAGCAGCCAAGATGAACTCCGTTCCTCCTACAATGAGCAGTTCTTC. This gives the protein CASSQDELRSSYNEQFF.